This T cell receptor (beta chain) was observed in a study of radiotherapy plus CTLA-4 blockade in lung cancer. The CDR3 is made up of 19 amino acids. V shed 0 bases, J shed 4 bases, and the junction held 9 bases outside the gene matches. Germline assignment: CDR1 MNHNS and CDR2 SASEGT. Some clones are missing from TCRdb's copy, which holds only in-frame ones; the method was immunoSEQ multiplex PCR. Of 40,000 to 45,000 clones listed, over 60% were seen once; the top ten hold around 25%. The TCR comes from a human donor with non-small cell lung cancer who had a partial response to radiotherapy plus ipilimumab. The sequences come from peripheral blood, collected from a patient treated with radiotherapy plus ipilimumab. This chain joins TRBV6-1 and TRBJ2-2; 12 bases map to TRBD2. CDR3 sequence reads: CASSEAETSGRPFTGELFF. As DNA, the CDR3 is TGTGCCAGCAGTGAAGCCGAGACTAGCGGGAGACCCTTCACCGGGGAGCTGTTTTTT.